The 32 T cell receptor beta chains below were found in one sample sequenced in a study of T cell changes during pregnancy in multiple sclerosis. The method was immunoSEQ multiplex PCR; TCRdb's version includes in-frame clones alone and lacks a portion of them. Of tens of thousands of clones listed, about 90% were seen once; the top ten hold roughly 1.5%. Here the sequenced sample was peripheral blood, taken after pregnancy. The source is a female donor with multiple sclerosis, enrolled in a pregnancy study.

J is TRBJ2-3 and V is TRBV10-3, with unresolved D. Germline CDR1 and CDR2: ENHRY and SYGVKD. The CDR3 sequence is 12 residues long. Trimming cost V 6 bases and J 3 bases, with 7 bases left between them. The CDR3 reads CAIRAATDTQYF. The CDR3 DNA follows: TGTGCCATCAGGGCCGCTACAGATACGCAGTATTTT.

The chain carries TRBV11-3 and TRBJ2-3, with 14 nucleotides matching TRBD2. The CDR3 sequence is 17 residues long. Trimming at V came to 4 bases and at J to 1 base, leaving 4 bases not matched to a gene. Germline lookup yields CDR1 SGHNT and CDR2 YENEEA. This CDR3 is CASSSGTSGGGTDTQYF. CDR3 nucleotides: TGTGCCAGCAGCTCGGGGACTAGCGGGGGAGGCACAGATACGCAGTATTTT.

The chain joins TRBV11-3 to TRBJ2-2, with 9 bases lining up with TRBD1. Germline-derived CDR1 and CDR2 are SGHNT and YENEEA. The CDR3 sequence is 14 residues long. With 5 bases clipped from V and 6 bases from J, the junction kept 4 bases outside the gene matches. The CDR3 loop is CASSRTGASGELFF. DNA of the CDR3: TGTGCCAGCAGCCGGACAGGGGCGTCCGGGGAGCTGTTTTTT.

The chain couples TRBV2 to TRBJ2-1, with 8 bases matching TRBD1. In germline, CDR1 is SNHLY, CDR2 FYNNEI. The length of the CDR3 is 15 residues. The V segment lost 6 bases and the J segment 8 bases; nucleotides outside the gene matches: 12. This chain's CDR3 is CASSPQGASSDEQFF. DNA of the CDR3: TGTGCCAGCAGCCCCCAGGGGGCCTCGTCCGATGAGCAGTTCTTC.

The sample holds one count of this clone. DNA of the CDR3: TGTGCCAGCAGCCACAAAAACACCGGGGAGCTGTTTTTT. This gives the protein CASSHKNTGELFF. The chain links TRBV6-5 to TRBJ2-2; D unresolved. The ends were cut back, 6 bases at V and 2 bases at J, with 7 bases in the middle. This CDR3 is 13 amino acids long. The V gene's germline CDR1 is MNHEY and CDR2 SVGAGI.

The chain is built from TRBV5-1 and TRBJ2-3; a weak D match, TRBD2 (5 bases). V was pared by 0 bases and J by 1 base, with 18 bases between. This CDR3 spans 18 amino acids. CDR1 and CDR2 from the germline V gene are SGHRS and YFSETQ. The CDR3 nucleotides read TGCGCCAGCAGCTTGGCCAATTTCGGGGTATTGGGCACAGATACGCAGTATTTT. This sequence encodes CASSLANFGVLGTDTQYF.

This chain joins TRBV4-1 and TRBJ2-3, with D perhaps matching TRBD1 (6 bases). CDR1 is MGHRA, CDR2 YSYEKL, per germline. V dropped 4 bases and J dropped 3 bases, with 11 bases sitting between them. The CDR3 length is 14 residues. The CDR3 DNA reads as TGCGCCAGCAGCCTAGGGGGACGGACAGATACGCAGTATTTT. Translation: CASSLGGRTDTQYF.

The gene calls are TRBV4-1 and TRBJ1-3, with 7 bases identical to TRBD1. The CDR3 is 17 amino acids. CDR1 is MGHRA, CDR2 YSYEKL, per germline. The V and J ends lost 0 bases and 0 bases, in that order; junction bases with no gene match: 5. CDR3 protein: CASSQDPGGSSGNTIYF. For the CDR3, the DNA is TGCGCCAGCAGCCAAGATCCAGGGGGAAGCTCTGGAAACACCATATATTTT.

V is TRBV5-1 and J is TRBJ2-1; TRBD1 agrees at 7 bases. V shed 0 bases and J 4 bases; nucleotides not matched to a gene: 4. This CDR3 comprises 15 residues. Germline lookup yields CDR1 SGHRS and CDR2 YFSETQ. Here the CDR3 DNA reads TGCGCCAGCAGCTTGGAAGGGGGCGATTACAATGAGCAGTTCTTC. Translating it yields CASSLEGGDYNEQFF.

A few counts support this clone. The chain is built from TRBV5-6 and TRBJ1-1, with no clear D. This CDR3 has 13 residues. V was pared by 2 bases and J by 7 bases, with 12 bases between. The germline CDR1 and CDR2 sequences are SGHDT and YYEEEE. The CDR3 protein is CASSFAGSHEAFF. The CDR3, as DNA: TGTGCCAGCAGCTTCGCGGGAAGCCATGAAGCTTTCTTT.

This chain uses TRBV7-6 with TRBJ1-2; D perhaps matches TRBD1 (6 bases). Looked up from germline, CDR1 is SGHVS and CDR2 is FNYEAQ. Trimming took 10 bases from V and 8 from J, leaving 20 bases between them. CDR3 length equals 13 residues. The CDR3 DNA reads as TGTGCCACCGAAGAACAGGGATATGGGGGCTACACCTTC. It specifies CATEEQGYGGYTF.

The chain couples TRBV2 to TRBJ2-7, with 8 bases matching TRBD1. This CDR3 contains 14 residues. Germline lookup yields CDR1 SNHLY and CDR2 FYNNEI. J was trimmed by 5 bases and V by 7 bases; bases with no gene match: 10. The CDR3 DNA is TGTGCCAGCACCGAGGACAGGGCGTTCAACGAGCAGTACTTC. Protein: CASTEDRAFNEQYF.

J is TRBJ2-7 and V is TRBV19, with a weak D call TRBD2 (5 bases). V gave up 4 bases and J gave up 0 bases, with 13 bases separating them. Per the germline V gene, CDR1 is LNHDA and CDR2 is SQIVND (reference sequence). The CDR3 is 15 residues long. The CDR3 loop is CASSRLEGTSYEQYF. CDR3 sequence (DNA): TGTGCCAGTAGTAGGCTTGAGGGCACCTCCTACGAGCAGTACTTC. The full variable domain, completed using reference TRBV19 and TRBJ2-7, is DGGITQSPKYLFRKEGQNVTLSCEQNLNHDAMYWYRQDPGQGLRLIYYSQIVNDFQKGDIAEGYSVSREKKESFPLTVTSAQKNPTAFYLCASSRLEGTSYEQYFGPGTRLTVT.

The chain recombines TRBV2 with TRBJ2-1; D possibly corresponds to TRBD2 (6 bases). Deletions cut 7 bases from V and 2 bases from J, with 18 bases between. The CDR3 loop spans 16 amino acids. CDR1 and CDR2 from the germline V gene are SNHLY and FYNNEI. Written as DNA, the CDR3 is TGTGCCAGCACCGGGTCCGGGGAGGTGACCTACAATGAGCAGTTCTTC. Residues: CASTGSGEVTYNEQFF.

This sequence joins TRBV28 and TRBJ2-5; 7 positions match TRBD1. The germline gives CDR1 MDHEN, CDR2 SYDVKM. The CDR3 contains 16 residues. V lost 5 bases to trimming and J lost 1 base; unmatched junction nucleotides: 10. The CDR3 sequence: CASSPIQGSVQETQYF. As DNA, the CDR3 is TGTGCCAGCAGTCCGATACAGGGGAGTGTCCAAGAGACCCAGTACTTC.

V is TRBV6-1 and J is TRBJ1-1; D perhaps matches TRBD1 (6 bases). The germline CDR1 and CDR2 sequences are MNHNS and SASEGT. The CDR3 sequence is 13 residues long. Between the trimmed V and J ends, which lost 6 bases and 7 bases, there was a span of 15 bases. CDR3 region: CASSLTGFYEAFF. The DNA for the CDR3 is TGTGCCAGCAGCCTGACAGGCTTTTATGAAGCTTTCTTT.

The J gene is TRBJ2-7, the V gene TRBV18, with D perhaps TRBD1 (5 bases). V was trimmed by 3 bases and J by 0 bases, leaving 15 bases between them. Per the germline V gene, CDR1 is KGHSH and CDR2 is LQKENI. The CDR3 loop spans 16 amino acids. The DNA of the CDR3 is TGTGCCAGCTCACCGAGTCCGCAGGGCACCTCCTACGAGCAGTACTTC. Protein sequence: CASSPSPQGTSYEQYF.

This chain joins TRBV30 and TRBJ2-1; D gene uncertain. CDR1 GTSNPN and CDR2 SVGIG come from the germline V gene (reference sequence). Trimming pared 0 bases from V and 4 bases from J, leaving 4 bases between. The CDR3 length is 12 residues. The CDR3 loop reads CAWSVSYNEQFF. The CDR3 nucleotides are TGTGCCTGGAGTGTCAGTTACAATGAGCAGTTCTTC.

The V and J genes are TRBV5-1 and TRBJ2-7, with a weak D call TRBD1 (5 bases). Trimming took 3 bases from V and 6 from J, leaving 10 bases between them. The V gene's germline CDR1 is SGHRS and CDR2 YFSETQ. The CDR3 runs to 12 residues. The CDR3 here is CASSSGSGEQYF. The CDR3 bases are TGCGCCAGCAGCTCAGGGTCGGGCGAGCAGTACTTC.

The CDR3 loop reads CASTSQGAYNEQFF. In DNA, the CDR3 is TGTGCCAGCACCTCACAGGGGGCCTACAATGAGCAGTTCTTC. This chain uses TRBV27 with TRBJ2-1; 8 nucleotides match TRBD1. V trimming: 7 bases; J trimming: 2 bases; junction bases outside the gene matches: 4. Germline V gene data show CDR1 as MNHEY and CDR2 as SMNVEV (reference sequence). There are 14 residues in the CDR3.

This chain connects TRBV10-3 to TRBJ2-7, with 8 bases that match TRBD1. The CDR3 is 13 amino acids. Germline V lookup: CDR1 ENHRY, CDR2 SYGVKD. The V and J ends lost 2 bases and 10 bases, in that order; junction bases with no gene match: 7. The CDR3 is CAISEARDRPQYF. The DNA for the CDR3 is TGTGCCATCAGTGAGGCCCGGGACAGGCCCCAGTACTTC.

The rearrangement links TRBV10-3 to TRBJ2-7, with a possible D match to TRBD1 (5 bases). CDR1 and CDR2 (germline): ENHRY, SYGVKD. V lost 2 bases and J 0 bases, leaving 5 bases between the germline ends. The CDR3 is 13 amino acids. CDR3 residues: CAISEGASYEQYF. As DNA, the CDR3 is TGTGCCATCAGTGAGGGGGCCTCCTACGAGCAGTACTTC.

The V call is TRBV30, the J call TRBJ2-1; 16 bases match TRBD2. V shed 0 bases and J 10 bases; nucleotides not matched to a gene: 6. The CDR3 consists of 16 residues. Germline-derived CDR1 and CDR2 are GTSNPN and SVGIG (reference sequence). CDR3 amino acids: CAWSVGLAGGPGEQFF. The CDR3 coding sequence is TGTGCCTGGAGTGTGGGACTAGCGGGAGGGCCCGGAGAGCAGTTCTTC.

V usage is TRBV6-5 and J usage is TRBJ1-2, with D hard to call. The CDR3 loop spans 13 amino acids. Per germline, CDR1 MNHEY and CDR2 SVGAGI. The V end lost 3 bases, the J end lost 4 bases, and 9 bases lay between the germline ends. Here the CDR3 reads CASSYSGTYGYTF. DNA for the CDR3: TGTGCCAGCAGTTATTCGGGAACCTATGGCTACACCTTC.

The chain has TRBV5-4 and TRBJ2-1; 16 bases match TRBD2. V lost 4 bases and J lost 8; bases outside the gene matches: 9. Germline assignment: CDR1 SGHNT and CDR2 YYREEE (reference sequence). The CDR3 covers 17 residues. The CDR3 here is CASSPGTSGRVSDEQFF. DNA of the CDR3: TGTGCCAGCAGCCCCGGGACTAGCGGGAGGGTCTCGGATGAGCAGTTCTTC.

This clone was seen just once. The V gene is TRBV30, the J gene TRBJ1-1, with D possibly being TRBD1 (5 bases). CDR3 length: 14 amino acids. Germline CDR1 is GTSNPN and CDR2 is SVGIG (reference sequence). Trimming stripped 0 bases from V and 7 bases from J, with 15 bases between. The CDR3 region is CAWSVRAGRGEAFF. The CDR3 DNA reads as TGTGCCTGGAGTGTAAGAGCGGGGAGGGGTGAAGCTTTCTTT.

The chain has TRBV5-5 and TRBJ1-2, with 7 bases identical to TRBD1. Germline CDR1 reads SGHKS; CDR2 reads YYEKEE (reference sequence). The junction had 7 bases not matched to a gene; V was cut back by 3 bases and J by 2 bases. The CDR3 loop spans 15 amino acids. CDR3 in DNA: TGTGCCAGCAGCTCTTTCTACAGGGGAAACTATGGCTACACCTTC. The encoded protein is CASSSFYRGNYGYTF.

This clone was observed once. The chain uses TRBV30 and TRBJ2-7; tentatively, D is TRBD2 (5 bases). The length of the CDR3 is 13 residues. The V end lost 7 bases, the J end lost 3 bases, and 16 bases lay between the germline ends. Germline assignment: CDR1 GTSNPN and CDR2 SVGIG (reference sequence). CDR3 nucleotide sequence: TGTGCCTCGAGCGTTAGTGGGAGCTACGAGCAGTACTTC. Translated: CASSVSGSYEQYF.

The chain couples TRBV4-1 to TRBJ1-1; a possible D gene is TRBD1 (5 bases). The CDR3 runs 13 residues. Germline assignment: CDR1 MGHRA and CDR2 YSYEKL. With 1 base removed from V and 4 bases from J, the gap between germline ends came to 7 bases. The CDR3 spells CASSQGRGTEAFF. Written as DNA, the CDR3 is TGCGCCAGCAGCCAAGGGAGGGGCACTGAAGCTTTCTTT.

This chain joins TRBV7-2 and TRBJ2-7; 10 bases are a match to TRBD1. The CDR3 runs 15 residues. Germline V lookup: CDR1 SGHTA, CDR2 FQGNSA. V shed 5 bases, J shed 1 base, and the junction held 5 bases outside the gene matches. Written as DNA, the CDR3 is TGTGCCAGCAGCGGGACAGGGGTGGGTTCCTACGAGCAGTACTTC. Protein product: CASSGTGVGSYEQYF.

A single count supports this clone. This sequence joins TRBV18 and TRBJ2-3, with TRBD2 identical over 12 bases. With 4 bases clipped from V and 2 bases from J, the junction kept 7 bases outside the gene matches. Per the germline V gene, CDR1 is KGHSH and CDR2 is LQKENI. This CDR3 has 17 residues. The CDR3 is CASSLTSGSLITDTQYF. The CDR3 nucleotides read TGTGCCAGCTCACTGACTAGCGGGAGTCTGATCACAGATACGCAGTATTTT. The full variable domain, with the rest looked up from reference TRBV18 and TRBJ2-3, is NAGVMQNPRHLVRRRGQEARLRCSPMKGHSHVYWYRQLPEEGLKFMVYLQKENIIDESGMPKERFSAEFPKEGPSILRIQQVVRGDSAAYFCASSLTSGSLITDTQYFGPGTRLTVL.

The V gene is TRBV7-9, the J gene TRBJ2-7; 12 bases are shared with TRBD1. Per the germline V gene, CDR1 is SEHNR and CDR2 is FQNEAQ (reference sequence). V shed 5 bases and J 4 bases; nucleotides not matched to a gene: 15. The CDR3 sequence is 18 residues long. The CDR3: CASSHSAGTGGLTYEQYF. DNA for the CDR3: TGTGCCAGCAGCCACTCGGCCGGGACAGGGGGCCTTACGTACGAGCAGTACTTC. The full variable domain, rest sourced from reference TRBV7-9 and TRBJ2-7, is DTGVSQNPRHKITKRGQNVTFRCDPISEHNRLYWYRQTLGQGPEFLTYFQNEAQLEKSRLLSDRFSAERPKGSFSTLEIQRTEQGDSAMYLCASSHSAGTGGLTYEQYFGPGTRLTVT.